This T cell receptor (beta chain) was sequenced for a study of cytomegalovirus exposure and HLA in healthy donors. Study in general: Earlier sequencing of about 179 million T cells yielded approximately 120 million unique TCR beta sequences.

PCR primers comprised 60 Vbeta and 13 Jbeta primers. Assay used: immunoSEQ multiplex PCR; TCRdb lists only in-frame clones, some missing. This table has approximately 120,000 clones, 73% appearing once. The germline V gene has CDR1 SGHRS and CDR2 YFSETQ. The CDR3 is 15 amino acids. V lost 5 bases and J lost 7; bases outside the gene matches: 7. The specimen was PBMCs. The sequence derives from a man aged 60 to 69 in good health and CMV-seropositive. The V and J genes are TRBV5-1 and TRBJ2-2; the match to TRBD1 covers 11 bases. The CDR3 is CASRPGQGANGELFF. As DNA, the CDR3 is TGCGCCAGCAGACCCGGACAGGGGGCGAACGGGGAGCTGTTTTTT.